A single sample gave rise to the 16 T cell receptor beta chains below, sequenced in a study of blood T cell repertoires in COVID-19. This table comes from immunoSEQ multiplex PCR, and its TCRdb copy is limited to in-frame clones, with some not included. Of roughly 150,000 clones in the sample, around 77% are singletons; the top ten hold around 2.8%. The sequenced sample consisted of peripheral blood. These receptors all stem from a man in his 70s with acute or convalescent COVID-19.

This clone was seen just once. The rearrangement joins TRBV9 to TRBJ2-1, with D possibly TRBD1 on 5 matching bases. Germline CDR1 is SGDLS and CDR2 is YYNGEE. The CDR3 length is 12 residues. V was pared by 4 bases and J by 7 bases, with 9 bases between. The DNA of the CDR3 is TGTGCCAGCAGCCTGACAGAGAATGAGCAGTTCTTC. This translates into CASSLTENEQFF.

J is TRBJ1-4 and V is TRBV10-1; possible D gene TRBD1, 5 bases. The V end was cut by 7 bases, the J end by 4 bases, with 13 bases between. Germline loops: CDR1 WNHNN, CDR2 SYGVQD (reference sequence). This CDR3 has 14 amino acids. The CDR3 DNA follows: TGCGCCAGCACCCCGCAGGACATTAATGAAAAACTGTTTTTT. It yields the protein CASTPQDINEKLFF.

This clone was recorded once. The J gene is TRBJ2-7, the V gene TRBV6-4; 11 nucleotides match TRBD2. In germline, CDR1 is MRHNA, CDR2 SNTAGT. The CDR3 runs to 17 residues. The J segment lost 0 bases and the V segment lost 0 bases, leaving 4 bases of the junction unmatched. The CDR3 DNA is TGTGCCAGCAGTGACTCGACGGGACTAGCGGCCTCCTACGAGCAGTACTTC. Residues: CASSDSTGLAASYEQYF.

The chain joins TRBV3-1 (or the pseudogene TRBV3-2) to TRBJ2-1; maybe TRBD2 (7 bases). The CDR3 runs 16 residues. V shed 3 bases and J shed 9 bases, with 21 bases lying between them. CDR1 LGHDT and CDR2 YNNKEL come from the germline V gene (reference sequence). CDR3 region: CASSHPGRGGASEQFF. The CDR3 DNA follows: TGTGCCAGCAGCCACCCTGGACGAGGGGGGGCCTCTGAGCAGTTCTTC.

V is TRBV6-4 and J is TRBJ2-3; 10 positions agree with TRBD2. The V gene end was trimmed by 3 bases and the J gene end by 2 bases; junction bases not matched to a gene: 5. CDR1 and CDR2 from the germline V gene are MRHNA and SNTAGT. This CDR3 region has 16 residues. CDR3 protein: CASSESSGSATDTQYF. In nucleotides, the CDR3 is TGTGCCAGCAGTGAATCTAGCGGGAGTGCCACAGATACGCAGTATTTT.

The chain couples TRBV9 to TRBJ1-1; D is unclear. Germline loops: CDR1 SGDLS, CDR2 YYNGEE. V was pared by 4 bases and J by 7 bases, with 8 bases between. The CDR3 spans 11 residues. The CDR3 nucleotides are TGTGCCAGCAGCTCCTCAGGTGAAGCTTTCTTT. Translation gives CASSSSGEAFF.

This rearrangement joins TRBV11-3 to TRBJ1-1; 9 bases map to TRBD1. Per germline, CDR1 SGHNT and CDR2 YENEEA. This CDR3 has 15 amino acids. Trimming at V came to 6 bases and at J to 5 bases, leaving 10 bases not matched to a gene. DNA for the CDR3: TGTGCCAGCAGAAAAGAGACAGGGGGAACGACTGAAGCTTTCTTT. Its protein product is CASRKETGGTTEAFF. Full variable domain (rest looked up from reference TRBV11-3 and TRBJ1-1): EAGVVQSPRYKIIEKKQPVAFWCNPISGHNTLYWYLQNLGQGPELLIRYENEEAVDDSQLPKDRFSAERLKGVDSTLKIQPAELGDSAVYLCASRKETGGTTEAFFGQGTRLTVV.

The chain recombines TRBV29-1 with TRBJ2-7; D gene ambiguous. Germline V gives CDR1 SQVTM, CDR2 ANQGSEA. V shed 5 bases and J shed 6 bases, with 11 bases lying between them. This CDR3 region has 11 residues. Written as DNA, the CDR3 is TGCAGCGTTCTCACAGTGGTCGAGCAGTACTTC. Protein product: CSVLTVVEQYF.

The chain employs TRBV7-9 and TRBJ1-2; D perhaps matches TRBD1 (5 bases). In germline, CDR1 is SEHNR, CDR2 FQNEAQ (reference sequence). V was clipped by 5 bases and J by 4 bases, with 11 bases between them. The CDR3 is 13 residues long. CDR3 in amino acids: CASSAVGGYGYTF. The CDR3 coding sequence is TGTGCCAGCAGCGCCGTGGGGGGCTATGGCTACACCTTC.

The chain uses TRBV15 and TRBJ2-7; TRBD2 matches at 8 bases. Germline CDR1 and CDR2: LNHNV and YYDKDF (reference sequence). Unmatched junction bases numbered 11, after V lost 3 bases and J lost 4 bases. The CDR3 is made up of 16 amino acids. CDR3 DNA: TGTGCCACCAGCAGTTCTCCGGGGACTAGTGTTTACGAGCAGTACTTC. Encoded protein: CATSSSPGTSVYEQYF.

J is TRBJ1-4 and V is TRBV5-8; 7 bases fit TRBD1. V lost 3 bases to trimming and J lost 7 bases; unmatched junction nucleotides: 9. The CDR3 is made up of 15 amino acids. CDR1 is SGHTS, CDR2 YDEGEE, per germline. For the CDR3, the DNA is TGTGCCAGCAGCTCTGGACAGGCGGGGGGTGAAAAACTGTTTTTT. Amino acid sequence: CASSSGQAGGEKLFF.

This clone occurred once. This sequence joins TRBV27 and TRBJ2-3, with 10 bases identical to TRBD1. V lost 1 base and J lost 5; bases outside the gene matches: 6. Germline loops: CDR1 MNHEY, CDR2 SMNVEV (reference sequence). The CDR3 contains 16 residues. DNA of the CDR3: TGTGCCAGCAGTTTATTCGACAGGGGGCGCGAAGATACGCAGTATTTT. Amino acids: CASSLFDRGREDTQYF.

Here the CDR3 reads CASSLGHGVREAFF. CDR3 DNA: TGTGCCAGCAGCTTAGGCCACGGTGTCCGGGAAGCTTTCTTT. The rearrangement uses TRBV11-2 and TRBJ1-1; no reliable D call. V lost 1 base, J lost 8 bases, and 14 bases lay in between. CDR3 size: 14 residues. Looked up from germline, CDR1 is SGHAT and CDR2 is FQNNGV.

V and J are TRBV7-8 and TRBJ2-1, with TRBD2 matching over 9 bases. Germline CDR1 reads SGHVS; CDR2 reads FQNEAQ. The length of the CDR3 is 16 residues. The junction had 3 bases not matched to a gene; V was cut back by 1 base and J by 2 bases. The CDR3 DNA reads TGTGCCAGCAGCTTAGTGGCTAGCGGGGCCTACAATGAGCAGTTCTTC. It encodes CASSLVASGAYNEQFF. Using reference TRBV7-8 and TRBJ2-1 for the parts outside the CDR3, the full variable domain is GAGVSQSPRYKVAKRGQDVALRCDPISGHVSLFWYQQALGQGPEFLTYFQNEAQLDKSGLPSDRFFAERPEGSVSTLKIQRTQQEDSAVYLCASSLVASGAYNEQFFGPGTRLTVL.

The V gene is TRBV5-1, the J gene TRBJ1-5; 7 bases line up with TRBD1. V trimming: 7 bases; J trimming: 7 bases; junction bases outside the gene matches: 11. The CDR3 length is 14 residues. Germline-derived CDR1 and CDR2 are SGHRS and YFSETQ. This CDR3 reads CASSPGDSLQPQHF. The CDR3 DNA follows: TGCGCCAGCTCCCCTGGGGACAGTCTACAGCCCCAGCATTTT.

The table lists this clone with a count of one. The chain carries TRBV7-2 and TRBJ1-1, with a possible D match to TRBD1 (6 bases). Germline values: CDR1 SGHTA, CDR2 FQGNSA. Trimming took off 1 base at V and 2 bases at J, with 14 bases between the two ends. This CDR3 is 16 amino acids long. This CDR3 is CASSLGWRTVNTEAFF. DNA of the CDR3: TGTGCCAGCAGCTTAGGTTGGCGGACAGTTAACACTGAAGCTTTCTTT.